The next 19 T cell receptor beta chains were all read from a single sample in a study of blood T cell repertoires in COVID-19. Profiled with immunoSEQ multiplex PCR; TCRdb holds only in-frame clones, not every one. The table has around 430,000 clones, about 87% seen once. The sample comprised PBMCs or T cells enriched from blood (not recorded which). The receptors were sampled from a woman between 50 and 59 years old who had recovered from COVID-19.

The rearrangement links TRBV4-1 to TRBJ1-2; D ambiguous. This CDR3 contains 16 residues. V was pared by 0 bases and J by 4 bases, with 15 bases between. From germline, CDR1 is MGHRA and CDR2 YSYEKL. The CDR3 DNA reads as TGCGCCAGCAGCCAAGAGGGCACCAGTCATTTCTATGGCTACACCTTC. It is translated as CASSQEGTSHFYGYTF.

Concerning this clone itself: One junction end disagrees with the germline gene, perhaps due to a read error. CDR3 residues: CASSEGTTLTDTQYF. CDR3 coding DNA: TGTGCCAGCAGCGAAGGGACTACTCTCACAGATACGCAGTATTTT. This chain connects TRBV2 to TRBJ2-3, with 7 bases aligning to TRBD2. CDR3 size: 15 residues. In germline, CDR1 is SNHLY, CDR2 FYNNEI. The full variable domain, completed using reference TRBV2 and TRBJ2-3, is EPEVTQTPSHQVTQMGQEVILRCVPISNHLYFYWYRQILGQKVEFLVSFYNNEISEKSEIFDDQFSVERPDGSNFTLKIRSTKLEDSAMYFCASSEGTTLTDTQYFGPGTRLTVL.

The chain is built from TRBV9 and TRBJ2-1, with TRBD2 matching 11 bases. CDR1 is SGDLS and CDR2 is YYNGEE in the germline V gene. V shed 0 bases and J 4 bases; nucleotides not matched to a gene: 3. The CDR3 contains 16 residues. Written as DNA, the CDR3 is TGTGCCAGCAGCGTAGTTCCTAGCGGGGGGTACAATGAGCAGTTCTTC. Its protein is CASSVVPSGGYNEQFF.

Many counts were recorded for this clone. J is TRBJ2-5 and V is TRBV29-1, with 11 positions matching TRBD1. CDR3 size: 15 residues. The V gene's germline CDR1 is SQVTM and CDR2 ANQGSEA. Unmatched junction bases numbered 7, after V lost 4 bases and J lost 3 bases. For the CDR3, the DNA is TGCAGCGTTGCCGGACAGGGGGCCCGCGAAGAGACCCAGTACTTC. This codes for CSVAGQGAREETQYF.

This CDR3 is CASRDLQGVYGYTF. The CDR3 DNA is TGTGCCAGCAGAGACTTACAGGGAGTTTATGGCTACACCTTC. The gene calls are TRBV3-1 (or the pseudogene TRBV3-2) and TRBJ1-2; a weak D match, TRBD1 (6 bases). CDR1 LGHDT and CDR2 YNNKEL come from the germline V gene (reference sequence). Trimming removed 6 bases from V and 5 bases from J, with 16 bases in between. CDR3 length equals 14 residues.

The chain combines TRBV10-3 with TRBJ1-1, with D perhaps TRBD1 (5 bases). Trimming took off 7 bases at V and 5 bases at J, with 26 bases between the two ends. This CDR3 is 17 amino acids long. The V gene's germline CDR1 is ENHRY and CDR2 SYGVKD. In DNA form, the CDR3 reads TGTGCCATCAAGAACCTCCCAGGGTTTGGGAGGGGAACTGAAGCTTTCTTT. This gives the protein CAIKNLPGFGRGTEAFF.

The chain recombines TRBV20-1 with TRBJ2-1; 9 bases agree with TRBD2. This CDR3 has 16 residues. The V and J ends lost 3 bases and 3 bases, in that order; junction bases with no gene match: 9. Germline loops: CDR1 DFQATT, CDR2 SNEGSKA (reference sequence). The DNA of the CDR3 is TGCAGTGCTAGTACCCAGCGGGGGGAATACTACAATGAGCAGTTCTTC. It translates to CSASTQRGEYYNEQFF.

The rearrangement uses TRBV2 and TRBJ1-6; no clear D gene. V shed 2 bases and J shed 8 bases, with 7 bases lying between them. The CDR3 loop spans 13 amino acids. CDR1 is SNHLY, CDR2 FYNNEI, per germline. The CDR3 sequence is CASSETGDSPLHF. The CDR3 DNA follows: TGTGCCAGCAGTGAAACGGGAGATTCACCCCTCCACTTT.

This clone was seen a few times. This chain connects TRBV2 to TRBJ2-3, with 13 positions matching TRBD2. The germline V gene encodes CDR1 SNHLY and CDR2 FYNNEI. V was pared by 5 bases and J by 2 bases, with 10 bases of the junction left unmatched. The CDR3 contains 18 residues. CDR3 in DNA: TGTGCCAGCAGTCTGACTAGCGGGGGGCAATCAGTCACAGATACGCAGTATTTT. This sequence encodes CASSLTSGGQSVTDTQYF. The whole variable domain, remainder taken from reference TRBV2 and TRBJ2-3, is EPEVTQTPSHQVTQMGQEVILRCVPISNHLYFYWYRQILGQKVEFLVSFYNNEISEKSEIFDDQFSVERPDGSNFTLKIRSTKLEDSAMYFCASSLTSGGQSVTDTQYFGPGTRLTVL.

The chain combines TRBV27 with TRBJ1-2, with unresolved D. In germline, CDR1 is MNHEY, CDR2 SMNVEV (reference sequence). The CDR3 loop spans 14 amino acids. The V end lost 2 bases, the J end lost 4 bases, and 11 bases lay between the germline ends. CDR3 in amino acids: CASSLQANGYGYTF. The CDR3, as DNA: TGTGCCAGCAGTTTACAGGCGAACGGCTATGGCTACACCTTC.

The V and J genes are TRBV5-1 and TRBJ2-5; TRBD2 matches at 7 bases. Per germline, CDR1 SGHRS and CDR2 YFSETQ. Losses at the gene ends were 4 bases for V and 4 bases for J; bases not matched to a gene: 10. The CDR3 covers 15 residues. As DNA, the CDR3 is TGCGCCAGCAGCCCGCACCCGACTAGCACAGAGACCCAGTACTTC. It codes for CASSPHPTSTETQYF.

This sequence joins TRBV4-3 and TRBJ1-5; D is uncertain. CDR3 length equals 13 residues. Trimming removed 0 bases at V and 10 bases at J, with 10 bases between. CDR1 and CDR2 (germline): LGHNA, YSLEER. The CDR3 loop is CASSQDIVQPQHF. CDR3 nucleotide sequence: TGCGCCAGCAGCCAAGATATAGTTCAACCCCAGCATTTT.

The V gene is TRBV6-2 or TRBV6-3, the J gene TRBJ1-6, with a weak D call TRBD1 (6 bases). Trimming removed 4 bases at V and 14 bases at J, with 24 bases between. The CDR3 is 16 residues long. Germline V gene lookup returns CDR1 MNHEY and CDR2 SVGEGT. CDR3 protein: CASSSPKGGNLWALHF. In DNA, the CDR3 is TGTGCCAGCAGTTCCCCGAAGGGGGGGAACCTGTGGGCCCTCCACTTT.

The chain has TRBV15 and TRBJ1-4; TRBD1 matches 10 bases. Germline values: CDR1 LNHNV, CDR2 YYDKDF (reference sequence). This CDR3 has 17 amino acids. V lost 4 bases and J lost 3; bases outside the gene matches: 8. CDR3 sequence (DNA): TGTGCCACCAGCATTTCGACAGGGGGCTACGCTAATGAAAAACTGTTTTTT. Its protein is CATSISTGGYANEKLFF.

The table lists this clone with many counts. The gene calls are TRBV19 and TRBJ1-5, with D uncertain. This CDR3 comprises 14 residues. Germline CDR1 LNHDA, CDR2 SQIVND (reference sequence). V was clipped by 0 bases and J by 7 bases, with 10 bases between them. The CDR3 loop reads CASSIEAREQPQHF. The CDR3 nucleotides read TGTGCCAGTAGTATAGAGGCCCGGGAACAGCCCCAGCATTTT.

V usage is TRBV14 and J usage is TRBJ2-1, with a weak D call TRBD1 (6 bases). The germline CDR1 and CDR2 sequences are SGHDN and FVKESK. V lost 3 bases and J lost 7, with 19 bases in between. This CDR3 region has 16 residues. CDR3 nucleotide sequence: TGTGCCAGCAGCCACCTGACAGGCCGAGCCACTAATGAGCAGTTCTTC. The encoded protein is CASSHLTGRATNEQFF.

The V and J genes are TRBV5-5 and TRBJ1-5; a possible D gene is TRBD1 (6 bases). The CDR3 loop spans 15 amino acids. Deletions cut 0 bases from V and 2 bases from J, with 9 bases between. Per germline, CDR1 SGHKS and CDR2 YYEKEE (reference sequence). Written as DNA, the CDR3 is TGTGCCAGCAGCTTGGCCAGGGGCGGCAATCAGCCCCAGCATTTT. It encodes CASSLARGGNQPQHF.

This chain uses TRBV7-9 with TRBJ2-4, with D unclear. Germline assignment: CDR1 SEHNR and CDR2 FQNEAQ (reference sequence). This CDR3 has 15 residues. V was cut by 5 bases and J by 1 base, with 12 bases left in between. The CDR3 nucleotides are TGTGCCAGCAGCGTCACGACTCAGGCCAAAAACATTCAGTACTTC. This encodes CASSVTTQAKNIQYF.

The V call is TRBV28, the J call TRBJ1-6, with D maybe TRBD1 (5 bases). Germline V lookup: CDR1 MDHEN, CDR2 SYDVKM. The V and J ends lost 6 bases and 7 bases respectively, with 10 bases between them. The CDR3 is 13 amino acids. The CDR3 protein is CASSRGDNSPLHF. CDR3 DNA sequence: TGTGCCAGCAGCCGGGGGGACAATTCACCCCTCCACTTT.